This TCR beta chain was captured in a study of shared clonotypes between healthy human individuals. Replicate PCRs were loaded with roughly 300 ng DNA from unsorted PBMC, 29,000 or so T cell genomes. The method was immunoSEQ multiplex PCR; TCRdb's version includes in-frame clones alone and lacks a portion of them. The sample yields about 480,000 clones, about 75% seen once. Germline V gene lookup returns CDR1 SGHRS and CDR2 YFSETQ. The CDR3 spans 15 residues. Trimming took 4 bases from V and 4 from J, leaving 14 bases between them. The specimen sequenced was PBMCs. This receptor was identified in a woman aged 40 to 55 in good health. Some clones in this sample may be carry-over from other donors' samples. V gene TRBV5-1 combines with J gene TRBJ2-2; D is possibly TRBD1 (7 bases). The CDR3 DNA is TGCGCCAGCAGCGGCGGGACAGCGGTCACCGGGGAGCTGTTTTTT. Translating it yields CASSGGTAVTGELFF.